The text below deals with one T cell receptor (beta chain). The authors' processing: Amplified reference gene primers provided the basis for estimating nucleated cell counts. Assay used: immunoSEQ multiplex PCR; TCRdb lists only in-frame clones, some missing. That table gives V, J and clone size, and the DNA gave D and trimming. The repertoire consists of roughly 34,000 clones, with roughly 73% occurring once and the leading ten covering around 15%. This sample was included in a study of blood T cell repertoires in COVID-19. At the level of the study: Some COVID-19 samples were acute and others convalescent; all came from the United States, Italy and Spain. Nucleic acid was either cDNA or gDNA, and it came from T cells, B-cell-depleted T cells, or PBMCs.

Trimming took off 0 bases at V and 2 bases at J, with 15 bases between the two ends. The germline V gene has CDR1 SGHKS and CDR2 YYEKEE (reference sequence). The CDR3 totals 17 residues. Sequencing input: peripheral blood. This chain joins TRBV5-5 and TRBJ2-4; D is perhaps TRBD1 (6 bases). The receptor was derived from a man at least 80 years old with active or convalescent COVID-19. Here the CDR3 DNA reads TGTGCCAGCAGCTTGGGGTTGGGGGCCGCGCCCAAAAACATTCAGTACTTC. It translates to CASSLGLGAAPKNIQYF. The variable domain in full, completed from reference TRBV5-5 and TRBJ2-4, reads DAGVTQSPTHLIKTRGQQVTLRCSPISGHKSVSWYQQVLGQGPQFIFQYYEKEERGRGNFPDRFSARQFPNYSSELNVNALLLGDSALYLCASSLGLGAAPKNIQYFGAGTRLSVL.